One sample yielded the 18 T cell receptor beta chains listed below, sequenced in a study of blood T cell repertoires in COVID-19. The method was immunoSEQ multiplex PCR; TCRdb's version includes in-frame clones alone and lacks a portion of them. The table records about 190,000 clones, around 91% of them present only once. Material: peripheral blood. The receptors stem from a man aged 45 to 65 with acute or convalescent COVID-19.

This clone was recorded only once. The rearrangement links TRBV6-2 or TRBV6-3 to TRBJ2-5; 9 bases map to TRBD2. V trimming: 2 bases; J trimming: 1 base; junction bases outside the gene matches: 8. The CDR3 covers 17 residues. Germline V gene sequence: CDR1 MNHEY, CDR2 SVGEGT. CDR3 residues: CASSYGAGGPLQETQYF. The CDR3, as DNA: TGTGCCAGCAGTTACGGAGCGGGGGGACCTCTCCAAGAGACCCAGTACTTC.

The chain has TRBV7-3 and TRBJ1-1, with TRBD1 matching over 8 bases. The germline CDR1 and CDR2 sequences are SGHTA and FQGTGA. The junction had 2 bases not matched to a gene; V was cut back by 5 bases and J by 3 bases. The CDR3 has 13 residues. CDR3 DNA: TGTGCCAGCAGCCCGGACAGGGACACTGAAGCTTTCTTT. Translating it yields CASSPDRDTEAFF.

The genes are TRBV11-2 and TRBJ2-7, with D hard to call. The germline CDR1 and CDR2 sequences are SGHAT and FQNNGV. V was clipped by 5 bases and J by 3 bases, with 11 bases between them. The CDR3 spans 13 residues. The CDR3 DNA follows: TGTGCCAGCAGCCTGCACACGAACTACGAGCAGTACTTC. Translating gives CASSLHTNYEQYF.

The chain carries TRBV28 and TRBJ2-7, with 12 bases fitting TRBD2. The CDR3 totals 15 residues. The V segment lost 5 bases and the J segment 8 bases; nucleotides outside the gene matches: 10. Germline CDR1 and CDR2: MDHEN and SYDVKM. CDR3 residues: CASSTTSGGGGKQYV. CDR3 bases: TGTGCCAGCAGTACGACTAGCGGGGGTGGGGGAAAGCAGTACGTC.

CDR3 loop: CASSLGQGSTGYTF. CDR3 bases: TGTGCCAGCAGTTTGGGACAGGGTTCGACTGGCTACACCTTC. The chain recombines TRBV28 with TRBJ1-2, with 9 bases matching TRBD1. V trimming: 3 bases; J trimming: 7 bases; junction bases outside the gene matches: 6. CDR1 and CDR2 (germline): MDHEN, SYDVKM. CDR3 length equals 14 residues.

Only one count was recorded for this clone. The chain carries TRBV4-1 and TRBJ2-1; D ambiguous. Trimming took 1 base from V and 9 from J, leaving 7 bases between them. CDR1 MGHRA and CDR2 YSYEKL come from the germline V gene. The CDR3 runs 12 residues. In nucleotides, the CDR3 is TGCGCCAGCAGCCAAGGACTTGGTGAGCAGTTCTTC. This encodes CASSQGLGEQFF.

The chain has TRBV7-3 and TRBJ2-5; D perhaps matches TRBD1 (6 bases). In germline, CDR1 is SGHTA, CDR2 FQGTGA. The V end lost 4 bases, the J end lost 4 bases, and 10 bases lay between the germline ends. This CDR3 region has 13 residues. The CDR3 loop reads CASSSGQAETQYF. CDR3 bases: TGTGCCAGCAGCTCGGGACAAGCAGAGACCCAGTACTTC.

V and J are TRBV2 and TRBJ2-7, with 11 bases that match TRBD1. CDR1 is SNHLY, CDR2 FYNNEI, per germline. This CDR3 comprises 13 residues. Unmatched junction bases numbered 3, after V lost 5 bases and J lost 6 bases. The CDR3, as DNA: TGTGCCAGCAGTTGGACAGGGGGCGGCGAGCAGTACTTC. Its protein product is CASSWTGGGEQYF.

This chain connects TRBV27 to TRBJ1-6; 7 nucleotides agree with TRBD1. The germline CDR1 and CDR2 sequences are MNHEY and SMNVEV (reference sequence). V dropped 4 bases and J dropped 1; count of bases not matched to a gene: 1. The CDR3 is 15 residues long. CDR3 region: CASSSRGSYNSPLHF. The DNA for the CDR3 is TGTGCCAGCAGTTCCAGGGGGTCCTATAATTCACCCCTCCACTTT.

V is TRBV19 and J is TRBJ1-1; 10 bases are shared with TRBD1. This CDR3 comprises 14 residues. From germline, CDR1 is LNHDA and CDR2 SQIVND (reference sequence). Trimming at V came to 1 base and at J to 4 bases, leaving 0 bases not matched to a gene. CDR3: CASSIGTGGTEAFF. The DNA of the CDR3 is TGTGCCAGTAGTATAGGGACAGGGGGCACTGAAGCTTTCTTT.

This chain joins TRBV10-3 and TRBJ2-2, with D unresolved. CDR3 size: 12 residues. Per germline, CDR1 ENHRY and CDR2 SYGVKD. V shed 4 bases and J shed 7 bases, with 7 bases lying between them. CDR3 loop: CAISGGNGELFF. In nucleotides, the CDR3 is TGTGCCATCAGTGGAGGTAACGGGGAGCTGTTTTTT.

This clone was recorded only once. The J gene is TRBJ2-7, the V gene TRBV9; 8 bases fit TRBD2. The CDR3 contains 14 residues. Germline trimming cut 3 bases from V and 1 base from J; bases unmatched to any gene: 3. The germline V gene encodes CDR1 SGDLS and CDR2 YYNGEE. The CDR3: CASSELADSYEQYF. CDR3 in DNA: TGTGCCAGCAGCGAACTAGCGGATTCCTACGAGCAGTACTTC.

The V and J genes are TRBV2 and TRBJ2-1; no firm D call. The CDR3 has 11 residues. Trimming removed 8 bases at V and 8 bases at J, with 10 bases between. CDR1 and CDR2 (germline): SNHLY, FYNNEI. CDR3 in DNA: TGTGCCAGCTCCCTTCGGGATGAGCAGTTCTTC. Its translation is CASSLRDEQFF. The full variable domain, in which reference TRBV2 and TRBJ2-1 provide the parts outside the CDR3, is EPEVTQTPSHQVTQMGQEVILRCVPISNHLYFYWYRQILGQKVEFLVSFYNNEISEKSEIFDDQFSVERPDGSNFTLKIRSTKLEDSAMYFCASSLRDEQFFGPGTRLTVL.

The rearrangement uses TRBV6-5 and TRBJ1-3, with D possibly TRBD1 on 6 matching bases. This CDR3 is built from 13 residues. CDR1 is MNHEY, CDR2 SVGAGI, per germline. V lost 7 bases to trimming and J lost 7 bases, with 14 bases between them. CDR3 DNA sequence: TGTGCCAGCAACGGACAGTTTTCCAACACCATATATTTT. Residues: CASNGQFSNTIYF.

This chain connects TRBV6-7 to TRBJ2-1, with D perhaps TRBD1 (6 bases). TRBV6-7 is an open reading frame, and its role is uncertain. The CDR3 has 15 amino acids. The ends were cut back, 5 bases at V and 9 bases at J, with 20 bases in the middle. Here the CDR3 DNA reads TGTGCCAGCAGTGCCGGACAGAAAACCGCCGGTGAGCAGTTCTTC. Protein: CASSAGQKTAGEQFF.

The chain employs TRBV11-2 and TRBJ2-7, with 8 bases lining up with TRBD2. Germline CDR1 is SGHAT and CDR2 is FQNNGV. The CDR3 runs 11 residues. CDR3 in DNA: TGTGCTAGCGGGGCCACCTACGAGCAGTACTTC. Protein product: CASGATYEQYF.

V usage is TRBV7-2 and J usage is TRBJ2-3; D is perhaps TRBD2 (5 bases). The CDR3 runs to 15 residues. Trimming removed 0 bases from V and 6 bases from J, with 13 bases in between. Germline-derived CDR1 and CDR2 are SGHTA and FQGNSA. CDR3: CASSLADEGWDTQYF. The CDR3 DNA reads TGTGCCAGCAGCTTAGCAGACGAGGGTTGGGATACGCAGTATTTT. Full variable domain (remainder filled in from reference TRBV7-2 and TRBJ2-3): GAGVSQSPSNKVTEKGKDVELRCDPISGHTALYWYRQSLGQGLEFLIYFQGNSAPDKSGLPSDRFSAERTGGSVSTLTIQRTQQEDSAVYLCASSLADEGWDTQYFGPGTRLTVL.

The gene calls are TRBV19 and TRBJ1-1; D unresolved. V dropped 5 bases and J dropped 6 bases, with 16 bases sitting between them. There are 14 residues in the CDR3. Germline CDR1 and CDR2: LNHDA and SQIVND (reference sequence). The CDR3 loop reads CASSRPRERAEAFF. DNA for the CDR3: TGTGCCAGTAGTCGGCCGAGGGAGAGAGCTGAAGCTTTCTTT. The full variable domain, with the rest looked up from reference TRBV19 and TRBJ1-1, is DGGITQSPKYLFRKEGQNVTLSCEQNLNHDAMYWYRQDPGQGLRLIYYSQIVNDFQKGDIAEGYSVSREKKESFPLTVTSAQKNPTAFYLCASSRPRERAEAFFGQGTRLTVV.